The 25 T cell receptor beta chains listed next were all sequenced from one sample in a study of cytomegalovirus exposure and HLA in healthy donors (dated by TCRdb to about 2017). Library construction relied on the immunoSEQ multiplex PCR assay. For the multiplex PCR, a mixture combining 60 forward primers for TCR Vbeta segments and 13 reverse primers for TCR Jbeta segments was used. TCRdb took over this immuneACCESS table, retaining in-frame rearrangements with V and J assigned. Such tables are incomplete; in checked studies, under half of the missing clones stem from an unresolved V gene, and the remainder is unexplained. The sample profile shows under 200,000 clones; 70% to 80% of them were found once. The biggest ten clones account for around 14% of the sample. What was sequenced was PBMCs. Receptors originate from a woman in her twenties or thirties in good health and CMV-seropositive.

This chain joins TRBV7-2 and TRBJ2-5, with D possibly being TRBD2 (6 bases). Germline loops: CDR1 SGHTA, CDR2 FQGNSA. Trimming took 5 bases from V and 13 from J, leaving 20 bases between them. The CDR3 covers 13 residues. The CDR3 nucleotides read TGTGCCAGCAGCCTAGGGCGGGGCCAACAGCCGTACTTC. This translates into CASSLGRGQQPYF.

CDR3 residues: CASSAGQLNTGELFF. CDR3 DNA sequence: TGCGCCAGCAGCGCGGGACAGCTTAACACCGGGGAGCTGTTTTTT. J is TRBJ2-2 and V is TRBV5-1; D is perhaps TRBD1 (7 bases). In germline, CDR1 is SGHRS, CDR2 YFSETQ. This CDR3 is built from 15 residues. V shed 4 bases and J shed 2 bases, with 12 bases lying between them.

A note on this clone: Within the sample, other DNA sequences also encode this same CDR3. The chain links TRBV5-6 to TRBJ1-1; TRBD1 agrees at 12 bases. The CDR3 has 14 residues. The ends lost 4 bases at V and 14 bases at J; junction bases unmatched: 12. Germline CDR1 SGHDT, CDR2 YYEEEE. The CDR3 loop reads CASSPGTGGADGFF. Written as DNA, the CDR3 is TGTGCCAGCAGCCCCGGGACAGGGGGCGCCGATGGCTTCTTT.

DNA for the CDR3: TGCGCCAGCAGCGCATCCGGGACAGGGGAGCACGAGCAGTACTTC. As protein: CASSASGTGEHEQYF. V usage is TRBV4-1 and J usage is TRBJ2-7, with TRBD1 matching 10 bases. This CDR3 is 15 amino acids long. CDR1 and CDR2 (germline): MGHRA, YSYEKL. After removal of 5 bases from V and 5 bases from J, the junction contained 9 bases not matched to a gene.

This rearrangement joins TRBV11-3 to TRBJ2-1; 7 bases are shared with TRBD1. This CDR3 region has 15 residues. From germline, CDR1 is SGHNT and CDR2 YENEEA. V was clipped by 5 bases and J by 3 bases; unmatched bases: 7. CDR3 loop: CASSHRDRFYNEQFF. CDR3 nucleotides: TGTGCCAGCAGCCACCGGGACAGATTCTACAATGAGCAGTTCTTC.

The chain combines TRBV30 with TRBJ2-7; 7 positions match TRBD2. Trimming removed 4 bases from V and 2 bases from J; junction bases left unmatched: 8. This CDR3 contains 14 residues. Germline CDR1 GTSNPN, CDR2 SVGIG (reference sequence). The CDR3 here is CAWIRAGEPYEQYF. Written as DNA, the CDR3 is TGTGCCTGGATCAGGGCGGGAGAGCCCTACGAGCAGTACTTC. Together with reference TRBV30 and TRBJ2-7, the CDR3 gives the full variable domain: SQTIHQWPATLVQPVGSPLSLECTVEGTSNPNLYWYRQAAGRGLQLLFYSVGIGQISSEVPQNLSASRPQDRQFILSSKKLLLSDSGFYLCAWIRAGEPYEQYFGPGTRLTVT.

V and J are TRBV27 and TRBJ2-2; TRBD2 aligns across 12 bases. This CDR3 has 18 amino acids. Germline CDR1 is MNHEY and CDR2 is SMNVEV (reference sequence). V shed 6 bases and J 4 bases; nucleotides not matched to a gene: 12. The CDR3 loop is CASRPLLAGGSGTGELFF. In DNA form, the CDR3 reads TGTGCCAGCAGGCCCCTTCTAGCGGGAGGGTCGGGCACCGGGGAGCTGTTTTTT.

This chain's CDR3 is CASSSGGRYAQHF. The CDR3 region has the DNA TGTGCCAGCAGTTCGGGGGGACGGTATGCCCAGCATTTT. The chain is built from TRBV28 and TRBJ1-5, with a tentative D call TRBD1 (5 bases). The V gene's germline CDR1 is MDHEN and CDR2 SYDVKM. V lost 4 bases to trimming and J lost 11 bases, with 15 bases between them. This CDR3 region has 13 residues.

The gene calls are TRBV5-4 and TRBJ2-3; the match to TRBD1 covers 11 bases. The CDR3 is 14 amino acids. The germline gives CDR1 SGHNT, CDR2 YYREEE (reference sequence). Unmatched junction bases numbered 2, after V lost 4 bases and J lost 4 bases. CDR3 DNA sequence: TGTGCCAGCAGCCTGGACAGGGGGCCAGATACGCAGTATTTT. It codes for CASSLDRGPDTQYF. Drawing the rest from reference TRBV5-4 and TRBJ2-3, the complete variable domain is ETGVTQSPTHLIKTRGQQVTLRCSSQSGHNTVSWYQQALGQGPQFIFQYYREEENGRGNFPPRFSGLQFPNYSSELNVNALELDDSALYLCASSLDRGPDTQYFGPGTRLTVL.

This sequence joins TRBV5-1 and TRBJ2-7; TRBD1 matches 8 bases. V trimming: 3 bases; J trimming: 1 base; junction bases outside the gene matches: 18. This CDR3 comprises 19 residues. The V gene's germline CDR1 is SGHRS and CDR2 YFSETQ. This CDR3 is CASSSVVPGGEGTSYEQYF. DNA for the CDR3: TGCGCCAGCAGCTCGGTAGTTCCAGGGGGCGAAGGGACTTCCTACGAGCAGTACTTC.

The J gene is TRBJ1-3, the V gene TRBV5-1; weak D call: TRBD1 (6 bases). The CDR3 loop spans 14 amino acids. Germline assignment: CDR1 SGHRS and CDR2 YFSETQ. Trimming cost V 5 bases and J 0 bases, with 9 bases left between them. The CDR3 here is CASRRTASGNTIYF. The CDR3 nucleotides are TGCGCCAGCAGGCGGACAGCCTCTGGAAACACCATATATTTT.

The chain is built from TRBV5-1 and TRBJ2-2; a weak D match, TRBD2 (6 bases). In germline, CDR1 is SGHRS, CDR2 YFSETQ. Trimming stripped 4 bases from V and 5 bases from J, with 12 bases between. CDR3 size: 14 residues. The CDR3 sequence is CASSPTGLTGELFF. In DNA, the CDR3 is TGCGCCAGCAGCCCGACGGGACTTACCGGGGAGCTGTTTTTT. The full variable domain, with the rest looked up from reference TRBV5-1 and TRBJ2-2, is KAGVTQTPRYLIKTRGQQVTLSCSPISGHRSVSWYQQTPGQGLQFLFEYFSETQRNKGNFPGRFSGRQFSNSRSEMNVSTLELGDSALYLCASSPTGLTGELFFGEGSRLTVL.

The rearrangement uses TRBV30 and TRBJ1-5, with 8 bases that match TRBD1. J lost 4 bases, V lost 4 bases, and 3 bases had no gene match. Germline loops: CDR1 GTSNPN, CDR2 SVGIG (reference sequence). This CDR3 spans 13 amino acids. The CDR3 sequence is CAWKDRVNQPQHF. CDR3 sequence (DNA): TGTGCCTGGAAGGACAGGGTGAATCAGCCCCAGCATTTT.

This CDR3 reads CASSQSARDTGELFF. The DNA for the CDR3 is TGTGCCAGCAGCCAATCAGCCAGGGACACCGGGGAGCTGTTTTTT. The rearrangement uses TRBV16 and TRBJ2-2, with a tentative D call TRBD1 (5 bases). Germline CDR1 and CDR2: KGHSY and FQNENV. The CDR3 runs to 15 residues. Trimming cost V 0 bases and J 3 bases, with 8 bases left between them.

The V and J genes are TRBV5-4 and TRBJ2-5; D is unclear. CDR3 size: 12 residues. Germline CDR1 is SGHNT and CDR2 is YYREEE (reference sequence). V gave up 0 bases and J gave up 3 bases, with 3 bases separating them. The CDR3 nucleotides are TGTGCCAGCAGCTTGGGAGAAGAGACCCAGTACTTC. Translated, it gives CASSLGEETQYF.

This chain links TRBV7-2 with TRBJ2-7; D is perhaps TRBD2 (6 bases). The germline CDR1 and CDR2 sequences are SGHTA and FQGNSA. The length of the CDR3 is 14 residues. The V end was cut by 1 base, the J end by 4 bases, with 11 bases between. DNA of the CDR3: TGTGCCAGCAGCTTAGTGGGACTCTCGTACGAGCAGTACTTC. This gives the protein CASSLVGLSYEQYF.

CDR3 bases: TGTGCCAGCAGTCTACCTGGACTAGCGGTACCTTGGGAGCAGTACTTC. Translating it yields CASSLPGLAVPWEQYF. This rearrangement joins TRBV28 to TRBJ2-7; 10 nucleotides align to TRBD2. Germline CDR1 MDHEN, CDR2 SYDVKM. The ends lost 5 bases at V and 7 bases at J; junction bases unmatched: 14. CDR3 length: 16 amino acids.

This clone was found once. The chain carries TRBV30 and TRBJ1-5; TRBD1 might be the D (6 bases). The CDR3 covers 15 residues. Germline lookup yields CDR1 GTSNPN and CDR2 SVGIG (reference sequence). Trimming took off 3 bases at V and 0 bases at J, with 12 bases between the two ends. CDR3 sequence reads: CAWSPGQYSNQPQHF. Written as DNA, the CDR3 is TGTGCCTGGAGCCCAGGACAGTATAGCAATCAGCCCCAGCATTTT.

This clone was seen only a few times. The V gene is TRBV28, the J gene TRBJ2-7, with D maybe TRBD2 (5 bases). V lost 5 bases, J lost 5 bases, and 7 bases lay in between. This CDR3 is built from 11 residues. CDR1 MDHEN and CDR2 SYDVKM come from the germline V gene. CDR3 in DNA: TGTGCCAGCAGTCCCGGGGACGAGCAGTACTTC. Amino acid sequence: CASSPGDEQYF.

CDR3 sequence (DNA): TGTGCCTGGTCTAGCGGGGGGTTCACGGATACGCAGTATTTT. Its translation: CAWSSGGFTDTQYF. The gene calls are TRBV30 and TRBJ2-3, with 11 nucleotides matching TRBD2. J was trimmed by 6 bases and V by 5 bases; bases with no gene match: 7. From germline, CDR1 is GTSNPN and CDR2 SVGIG (reference sequence). The CDR3 has 14 amino acids.

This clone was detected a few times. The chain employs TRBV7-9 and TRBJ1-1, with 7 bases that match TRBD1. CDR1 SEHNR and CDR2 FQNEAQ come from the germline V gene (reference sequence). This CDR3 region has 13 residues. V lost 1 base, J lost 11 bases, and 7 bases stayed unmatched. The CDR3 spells CASSLDEDRPAFF. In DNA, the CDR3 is TGTGCCAGCAGCTTAGACGAGGACAGGCCCGCTTTCTTT. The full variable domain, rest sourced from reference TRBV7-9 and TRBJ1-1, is DTGVSQNPRHKITKRGQNVTFRCDPISEHNRLYWYRQTLGQGPEFLTYFQNEAQLEKSRLLSDRFSAERPKGSFSTLEIQRTEQGDSAMYLCASSLDEDRPAFFGQGTRLTVV.

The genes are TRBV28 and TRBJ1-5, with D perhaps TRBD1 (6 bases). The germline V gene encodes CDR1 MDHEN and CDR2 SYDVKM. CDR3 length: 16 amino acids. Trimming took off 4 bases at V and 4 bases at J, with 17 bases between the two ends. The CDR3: CASSSHTGKGNQPQHF. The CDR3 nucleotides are TGTGCCAGCAGTTCACATACAGGGAAAGGTAATCAGCCCCAGCATTTT.

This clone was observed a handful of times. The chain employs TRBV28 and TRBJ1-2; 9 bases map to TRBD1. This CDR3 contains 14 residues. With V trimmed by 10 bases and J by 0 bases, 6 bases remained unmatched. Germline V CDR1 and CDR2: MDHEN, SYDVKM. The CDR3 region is CATDRGHANYGYTF. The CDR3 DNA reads TGTGCCACGGACAGGGGCCATGCTAACTATGGCTACACCTTC.

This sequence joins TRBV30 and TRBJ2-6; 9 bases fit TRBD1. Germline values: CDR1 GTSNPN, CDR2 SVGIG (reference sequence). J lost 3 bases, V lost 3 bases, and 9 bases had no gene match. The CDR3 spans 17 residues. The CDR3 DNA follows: TGTGCCTGGAGAGTGGGGGACAGGGTTGATGGGGCCAACGTCCTGACTTTC. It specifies CAWRVGDRVDGANVLTF.

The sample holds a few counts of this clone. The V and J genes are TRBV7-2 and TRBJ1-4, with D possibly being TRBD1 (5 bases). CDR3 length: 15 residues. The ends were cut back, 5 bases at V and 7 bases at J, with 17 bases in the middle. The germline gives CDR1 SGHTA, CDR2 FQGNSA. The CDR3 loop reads CASSRRDGSSEKLFF. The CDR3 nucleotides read TGTGCCAGCAGCAGGCGGGACGGCTCCAGTGAAAAACTGTTTTTT.